The rows below give T cell receptor beta chains drawn from one sample of a study of T cell changes during pregnancy in multiple sclerosis. Clones were sequenced by immunoSEQ multiplex PCR, and TCRdb holds only the in-frame ones, with some missing. This sample carries 75,000 to 95,000 clones, about 92% of them seen once, and the ten largest clones take 2% to 2.5%. Sequences were derived from peripheral blood, sampled after pregnancy. These receptors all stem from a female donor with multiple sclerosis, enrolled in a pregnancy study. Each CDR3 is given without its conserved first and last residue.

v_call cdr3_aa
TRBV10-2 ATRLAGADEQF
TRBV6-5 ASKLDRGGGDTQY
TRBV6-4 ASSGSGQIFGSGYT
TRBV19 ASTGTGNWGEQF
TRBV5-1 ASSFRGPGELF
TRBV7-2 ASSLALGGLANEKLF
TRBV16 ASSRAGTGDNQPQH
TRBV19 ASSKGTGGGYGYT
TRBV7-2 ASSFQSNEQF
TRBV27 ASSSYTGPSGEQF
TRBV30 AGGRQIRGYT
TRBV14 ASSQLGLRLGDEQY
TRBV10-1 ASSENLDGGNEQF
TRBV6-5 ASRPNRENGYT
TRBV7-9 ASSLDTTYEQY
TRBV5-6 ASSSDYSGANVLT
TRBV6-4 ASSLGLAESSYNEQF
TRBV19 ASSISTGTGISGSSGNTIY
TRBV4-2 ASSPRGLRGVGDEQF
TRBV6-5 ASARVVSAEAF
TRBV6-5 ASSYTGTGPYEQY
TRBV5-4 ASSLRLTSGRVAGETQY
TRBV6-6 ASSGGQGTYEQY
TRBV6-1 ASSEPGTIPDTQY
TRBV29-1 SVNFSGGPSQDTQY
TRBV7-2 ASSPPVNSYEQY
TRBV13 ASSLVTDRGITDTQY
TRBV7-2 ASSFSGNTEAF
TRBV5-6 ASTTPTSPDPTGELF
TRBV9 ASGGTGVYTEAF
TRBV5-1 ASSLRVNTEAF
TRBV30 ACGREGFPQETQY
TRBV7-7 ASSPGTGRTGELF
TRBV30 AWNRDRENGELF
TRBV5-1 ASSFSLSDYNEQF
TRBV2 ASSADMKAYEQY
TRBV5-1 ASRGLAGEETQY
TRBV18 ASSPPLPFMREGRSGTDTQY
TRBV27 ASSLNRLRGTEAF
TRBV1 TSSQSNGSSYEQY
TRBV5-6 ASSYTGQANYGYT
TRBV18 ASSPRVRQDTEAF
TRBV7-2 ASSLVTGYYGYT
TRBV7-7 ASSLNRADDQPQH
TRBV18 ASSPKLAGDEQY
TRBV16 ASSQSGLAGAKNIQY
TRBV6-1 ASAETGRTEAF
TRBV2 ASSRLAGEDEQF
TRBV4-3 ASSHSTGAPEAF
TRBV5-1 ASSLGHYEAF